This T cell receptor beta chain was captured by sequencing in a study of T cell responses to AZD1222 COVID-19 vaccine (dated by TCRdb to 2020 to 2023). Concerning the study at large: TCR sequencing was performed for about 250 trial participants, of whom about 200 were given two doses of AZD1222 and 26 were given two doses of MenACWY control vaccine. Enrollment into the trials was organized by age into subgroups of 18-55, 56-69 and 70-plus years, and those subgroups contained roughly 140, 27 and 60 TCR-sequenced participants, respectively. Broad study findings and their caveats: Reportedly, close to half of the unique spike-specific TCRs recognized epitopes lying outside the regions that are mutated in the B.1.351 and B.1.1.7 variants. Participants were mostly white British, with more females than males. The authors suggested clonal diversity may have been underestimated. In the small 56-69-year group, the increase in depth fell short of significance, most likely because of low power. Vaccine-associated CD4 TCRs spanned the whole spike protein, with dominant responses in regions 160-218 and 743-854. Conclusions about previously exposed vaccinees are limited, since just six AZD1222 recipients were seropositive for SARS-CoV-2 at baseline. Spike-specific TCR breadth and depth rose significantly after two AZD1222 doses compared with day 0 and with MenACWY recipients. No day 14 peak-response samples were available, so repertoires were characterized only after the peak T cell response.

The time point label, read with the paper, signifies: about 28 days (+/-7) after the second vaccine dose. Because spike-specific TCR depth and breadth did not differ between the two schedules, AZD1222 recipients who got a second dose at roughly 4 weeks were pooled with those who got a second dose at roughly 12 weeks. Vaccinee samples came from UK trials COV001 and COV002, including a single-blind randomized controlled phase 2/3 trial of AZD1222 (ChAdOx1 nCoV-19) in healthy adults. For TCRbeta chain sequencing, PBMC samples were collected from trial participants at day 0 and at day 28 after the second dose. CDR1 and CDR2 are drawn from the germline V gene: MGHRA, YSYEKL. V is reduced by 0 bases and J by 0 bases, leaving a spacing of 13 bases between them. From the cysteine through the phenylalanine, the CDR3 covers 17 amino acids. Of the read, only the CDR3 DNA is kept; its 51 bases are in frame from base 1.

The CDR3 regions of human TCRbeta chains were subjected to immunosequencing. The original pipeline was this. Repertoire TCRs were matched against a reference library of SARS-CoV-2-specific TCRs generated with the MIRA antigen-specificity platform. Breadth meant the fraction of unique TCRs that were SARS-CoV-2-associated, whereas depth meant the fraction of total T cells that were SARS-CoV-2-associated. Using the MIRA data, every spike-specific TCR was mapped to the spike region that the TCR reacted to and assigned to either a CD4 or a CD8 class. Log10-transformed breadth and depth values were compared by one-way ANOVA with Sidak's multiple comparisons tests. TCRdb holds this immuneACCESS table with in-frame rearrangements only. Some clones are missing; in checked studies, unresolved V genes explain under half, and the rest has no known cause. The V and J calls and clone size are taken from that table; D and trimming were inferred from the DNA. Recorded for this sample are some 86,000 clones; more than 70% of them occurred a single time. Roughly 7.2% of the sample is taken by the ten largest.

On this clone itself: It has no known antigen specificity. No much larger clonotype is one base removed from it; base qualities were not supplied.

The TCR originated in an adult who received the AZD1222 COVID-19 vaccine. The source material was peripheral blood, sampled 28 days after the second AZD1222 dose. Recombination joined TRBV4-1 with TRBJ2-3; the D gene is perhaps TRBD2, on 5 matching bases. The CDR3 here reads CASSQESIRGSTDTQYF. In nucleotides, the sequence is TGCGCCAGCAGCCAAGAGAGTATACGGGGAAGCACAGATACGCAGTATTTT.